The source of this T cell receptor (beta chain) is a study of response to subunit inactivated influenza vaccine. Germline-derived CDR1 and CDR2 are SQVTM and ANQGSEA. The CDR3 is 12 amino acids. V was shortened by 5 bases and J by 6 bases, with 13 bases between the two germline ends. This clonotype was seen many times. Its antigen is currently unknown. General observations from the study: The authors put forward the suggestion that each seasonal influenza vaccination may bring in only a limited number of new T cells.

TCRdb re-analysed the RT-PCR reads in MiXCR, keeping a single row per CDR3 protein. This table has just under 250,000 distinct CDR3 sequences, 12% appearing once. This rearrangement joins TRBV29-1 to TRBJ1-1; tentative D call: TRBD1 (5 bases). The TCR comes from a man aged 45 to 65 who received an inactivated influenza vaccine. Here the sequenced sample was non-naive T cells sorted from PBMCs, taken around 15 days before vaccination. CDR3 DNA sequence: TGCAGCGTTTTTGACAGTGACGCTGAAGCTTTCTTT. Its protein product is CSVFDSDAEAFF.